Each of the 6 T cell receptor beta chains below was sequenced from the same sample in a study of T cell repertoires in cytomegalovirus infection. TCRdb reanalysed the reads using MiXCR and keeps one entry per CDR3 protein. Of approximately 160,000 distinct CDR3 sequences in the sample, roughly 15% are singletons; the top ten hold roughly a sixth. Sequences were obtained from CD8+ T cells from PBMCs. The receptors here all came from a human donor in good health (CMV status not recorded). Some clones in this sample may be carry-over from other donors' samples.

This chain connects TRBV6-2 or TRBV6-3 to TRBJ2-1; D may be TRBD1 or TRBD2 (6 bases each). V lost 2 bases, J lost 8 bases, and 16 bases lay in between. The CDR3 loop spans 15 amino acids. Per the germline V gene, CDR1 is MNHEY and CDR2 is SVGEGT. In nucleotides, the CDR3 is TGTGCCAGCAGTTACCCCCCGACGGGGGCGGATGAGCAGTTCTTC. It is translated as CASSYPPTGADEQFF.

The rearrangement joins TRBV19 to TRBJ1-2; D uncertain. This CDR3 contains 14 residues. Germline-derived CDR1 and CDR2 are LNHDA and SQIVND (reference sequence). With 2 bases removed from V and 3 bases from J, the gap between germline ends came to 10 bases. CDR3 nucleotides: TGTGCCAGTAGTATAAATCCCCAGGACTATGGCTACACCTTC. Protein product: CASSINPQDYGYTF.

The CDR3 sequence: CASSSRAQALHEQYF. The CDR3 DNA reads as TGTGCCAGCAGCTCCAGGGCGCAGGCCCTCCACGAGCAGTACTTC. The J gene is TRBJ2-7, the V gene TRBV7-9; maybe TRBD1 (5 bases). The CDR3 extends over 15 amino acids. The V end was cut by 4 bases, the J end by 5 bases, with 18 bases between. CDR1 is SEHNR and CDR2 is FQNEAQ in the germline V gene (reference sequence).

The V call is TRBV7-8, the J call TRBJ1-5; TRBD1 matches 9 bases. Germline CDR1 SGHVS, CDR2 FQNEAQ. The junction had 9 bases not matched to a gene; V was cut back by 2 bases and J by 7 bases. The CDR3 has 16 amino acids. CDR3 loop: CASSLTGGELRQPQHF. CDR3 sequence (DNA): TGTGCCAGCAGCTTAACAGGGGGCGAATTGCGGCAGCCCCAGCATTTT.

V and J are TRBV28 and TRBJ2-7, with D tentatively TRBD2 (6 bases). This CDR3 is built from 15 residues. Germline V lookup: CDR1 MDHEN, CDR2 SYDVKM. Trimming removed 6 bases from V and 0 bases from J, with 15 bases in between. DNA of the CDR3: TGTGCCAGCAGGGCGGAGGGCAGGCCCTCCTACGAGCAGTACTTC. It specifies CASRAEGRPSYEQYF.

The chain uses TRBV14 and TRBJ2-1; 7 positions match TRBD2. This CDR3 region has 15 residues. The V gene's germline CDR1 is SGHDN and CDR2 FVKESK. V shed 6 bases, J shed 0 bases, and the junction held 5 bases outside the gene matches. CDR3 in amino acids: CASRGGTTSYNEQFF. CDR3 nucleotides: TGTGCCAGCAGAGGTGGGACTACCTCCTACAATGAGCAGTTCTTC.